Detailed here is one T cell receptor beta chain. This clone's antigen is unknown. No base quality information exists; no much larger clone differs at one position. The data stem from a study of T cells after yellow fever vaccination (dated by TCRdb to between 2018 and 2021). In terms of the full investigation: The SMART-Seq v4 Ultra Low Input RNA kit was used to prepare libraries from fractions with low cell numbers. To track T-cell clones before and after primary and booster YFV17D yellow fever vaccination, bulk TCR alpha and beta repertoires were sequenced longitudinally. Two healthy male donors, one aged 18 to 29 and one aged 30 to 40 years, made up the cohort. Blood samples were taken at several timepoints before and after primary and secondary immunization, and bulk PBMC replicates and cell subsets were isolated.

The sample's treatment or condition label, decoded: live attenuated yellow fever vaccine strain. At every blood-draw timepoint, two biological replicates of bulk PBMCs were collected. PBMCs were isolated from peripheral blood using a standard Ficoll-Paque protocol. TriZol was used to extract RNA from bulk PBMCs, CD4 and CD8 fractions, and dextramer-positive and dextramer-negative fractions. Paper-wide results and their limitations: After the booster, most clones that had expanded after primary vaccination were detected again (around 95% of CD4 and more than 85% of CD8), suggesting broad maintenance of memory. A small share of clonotypes occurred in both CD4 and CD8 compartments, likely arising from convergent recombination. Compared with the primary T-cell response, the secondary T-cell response was weaker but faster, peaking on day 5 rather than day 15. Only a couple of donors were included in the study, so the extent to which the findings can be generalized is limited. Computational filtering was needed because FACS-sorted repertoires could contain abundant contaminating clonotypes from the bulk population.

TCR cDNA was made using 5'RACE template switching, a step that added a universal primer site and unique molecular identifiers. Priming of cDNA synthesis was performed from both the TCR alpha and TCR beta constant segments. Two PCR steps were used to amplify libraries, with sample barcodes and sequencing adapters being added in the second step. Libraries were sequenced on Illumina HiSeq 2500 (2x100 bp) or NovaSeq (2x150 bp). In the source study's methods: MIGEC handled demultiplexing of reads and collapsing into UMI consensus sequences, while MiXCR performed V(D)J alignment. Vaccine-responding clonotypes were identified with edgeR using replicate PBMC samples, with FDR below 0.01 and a log2 fold change above 5 up to day 15 being required. Each bulk clonotype was labeled CD4 or CD8 based on which sequenced repertoire, CD4 or CD8, contained the clonotype at higher abundance. The public reads were reanalyzed by TCRdb: fastp trimming at Q25, MiXCR alignment, in-frame beta chains only. Entries that share a CDR3 protein sequence are merged under the most common genes and DNA. The V and J calls, along with clone size, are taken from TCRdb and not from the paper's own processing. This sample lists 600,000 to 750,000 distinct CDR3 sequences; 9% to 15% were detected once. Clones ranked in the top ten supply just under 15% of the sample.

From V the trimming removes 6 bases and from J it removes 1 base, while the gene matches leave 8 bases of the junction unaccounted for. The CDR3 goes from the cysteine to the phenylalanine over 15 residues. Just the 45-base CDR3 DNA is kept, in frame starting at base 1. As encoded in the germline V gene (reference sequence), CDR1 is MNHEY while CDR2 is SMNVEV. Rearrangement joined TRBV27 to TRBJ2-7, with 8 bases matching TRBD1. The origin of this receptor is a man in his thirties or forties who received the YFV17D yellow fever vaccine. This specimen was PBMCs, taken on the day of the yellow fever booster vaccination. The DNA reads as follows: TGTGCCAGCAGCAGAAACAGGGGGAGATCCTACGAGCAGTACTTC. It translates to CASSRNRGRSYEQYF.